This passage covers 23 T cell receptor beta chains from one sample sequenced in a study of blood T cell repertoires in COVID-19. Data came from immunoSEQ multiplex PCR; TCRdb stores just in-frame clones and leaves some out. The sample consists of more than 200,000 clones, 75% to 90% of them appearing once. The specimen sequenced was peripheral blood. These receptors were collected from a man aged 30-40 years with active or convalescent COVID-19.

Written as DNA, the CDR3 is TGTGCCAGCAGGAAGACAGGGGGCGCGGTACCTAATGAAAAACTGTTTTTT. Protein: CASRKTGGAVPNEKLFF. The V gene is TRBV4-2, the J gene TRBJ1-4, with 10 nucleotides matching TRBD1. This CDR3 has 17 residues. The J segment lost 3 bases and the V segment lost 6 bases, leaving 10 bases of the junction unmatched. Germline CDR1 reads LGHNA; CDR2 reads YNFKEQ.

As regards this clone: One junction end does not reproduce the germline sequence, and a read error may be involved. V usage is TRBV25-1 and J usage is TRBJ2-1, with 9 nucleotides matching TRBD1. CDR1 and CDR2 from the germline V gene are MGHDK and SYGVNS. The CDR3 totals 16 residues. The CDR3 loop is CASSVPGQGIYSEQFF. CDR3 DNA: TGTGCCAGCAGTGTTCCGGGACAGGGAATATACAGTGAGCAGTTCTTC.

The chain recombines TRBV6-5 with TRBJ1-1; D is undetermined. From germline, CDR1 is MNHEY and CDR2 SVGAGI. V was trimmed by 3 bases and J by 7 bases, leaving 6 bases between them. This CDR3 contains 11 residues. The CDR3 loop is CASSYIGEAFF. CDR3 nucleotide sequence: TGTGCCAGCAGTTATATCGGTGAAGCTTTCTTT.

The V and J genes are TRBV5-1 and TRBJ2-3; the match to TRBD2 covers 11 bases. The V gene end was trimmed by 4 bases and the J gene end by 3 bases; junction bases not matched to a gene: 4. The germline V gene encodes CDR1 SGHRS and CDR2 YFSETQ. The CDR3 runs to 15 residues. The CDR3 sequence: CASSPGTSGTDTQYF. The CDR3 DNA sequence: TGCGCCAGCAGCCCTGGGACTAGCGGAACAGATACGCAGTATTTT.

The J gene is TRBJ2-1, the V gene TRBV4-3, with 9 bases matching TRBD2. The length of the CDR3 is 16 residues. Trimming cost V 0 bases and J 3 bases; bases outside gene matches: 3. The germline CDR1 and CDR2 sequences are LGHNA and YSLEER. The CDR3 DNA reads as TGCGCCAGCAGCCAAGATTCTAGCGGGGTCTACAATGAGCAGTTCTTC. It specifies CASSQDSSGVYNEQFF.

The V and J genes are TRBV5-1 and TRBJ1-4, with D perhaps matching TRBD1 (6 bases). With 4 bases removed from V and 4 bases from J, the gap between germline ends came to 17 bases. This CDR3 is 16 amino acids long. In germline, CDR1 is SGHRS, CDR2 YFSETQ. This CDR3 reads CASSPIAGQNNEKLFF. Written as DNA, the CDR3 is TGCGCCAGCAGCCCGATAGCGGGACAAAATAATGAAAAACTGTTTTTT.

V is TRBV6-6 and J is TRBJ1-4; TRBD1 matches at 8 bases. Trimming removed 7 bases from V and 8 bases from J; junction bases left unmatched: 15. CDR1 is MNHNY and CDR2 is SVGAGI in the germline V gene (reference sequence). The CDR3 contains 16 residues. CDR3 sequence: CASNQLNRGMNEKLFF. As DNA, the CDR3 is TGTGCCAGCAATCAATTAAACAGGGGGATGAACGAAAAACTGTTTTTT.

The CDR3 here is CASSPTQTGTANGYTF. The DNA of the CDR3 is TGTGCCAGCAGCCCAACCCAAACCGGGACAGCAAATGGCTACACCTTC. V usage is TRBV7-9 and J usage is TRBJ1-2, with 7 bases matching TRBD1. Germline assignment: CDR1 SEHNR and CDR2 FQNEAQ (reference sequence). The CDR3 has 16 amino acids. The ends lost 5 bases at V and 6 bases at J; junction bases unmatched: 15. The full variable domain, completed using reference TRBV7-9 and TRBJ1-2, is DTGVSQNPRHKITKRGQNVTFRCDPISEHNRLYWYRQTLGQGPEFLTYFQNEAQLEKSRLLSDRFSAERPKGSFSTLEIQRTEQGDSAMYLCASSPTQTGTANGYTFGSGTRLTVV.

This chain connects TRBV5-1 to TRBJ2-2; maybe TRBD2 (6 bases). This CDR3 has 16 residues. Trimming took 4 bases from V and 3 from J, leaving 16 bases between them. In germline, CDR1 is SGHRS, CDR2 YFSETQ. In nucleotides, the CDR3 is TGCGCCAGCAGCCCCGGCGGGGCCTTGGACACCGGGGAGCTGTTTTTT. The encoded protein is CASSPGGALDTGELFF.

This chain uses TRBV6-2 or TRBV6-3 with TRBJ2-3; D gene uncertain. Trimming cost V 5 bases and J 5 bases, with 17 bases left between them. The V gene's germline CDR1 is MNHEY and CDR2 SVGEGT. This CDR3 has 15 amino acids. In DNA, the CDR3 is TGTGCCAGCAGTACATTTCGGCTAGTAGAAGATACGCAGTATTTT. Protein sequence: CASSTFRLVEDTQYF.

The chain joins TRBV19 to TRBJ2-5; the match to TRBD1 covers 11 bases. Germline CDR1 is LNHDA and CDR2 is SQIVND (reference sequence). V gave up 4 bases and J gave up 5 bases; unmatched junction bases: 12. The CDR3 runs to 17 residues. The CDR3 loop is CASSTGQGAFSLETQYF. DNA of the CDR3: TGTGCCAGTAGTACCGGACAGGGGGCTTTTTCGCTGGAGACCCAGTACTTC.

V usage is TRBV7-2 and J usage is TRBJ1-1; 7 nucleotides match TRBD1. The V and J ends lost 5 bases and 0 bases, in that order; junction bases with no gene match: 12. The CDR3 runs to 17 residues. The germline gives CDR1 SGHTA, CDR2 FQGNSA. The CDR3 sequence is CASSLATGRIMNTEAFF. CDR3 sequence (DNA): TGTGCCAGCAGCCTGGCGACAGGGAGGATCATGAACACTGAAGCTTTCTTT.

V usage is TRBV10-3 and J usage is TRBJ2-7; 12 positions match TRBD1. Germline trimming cut 2 bases from V and 3 bases from J; bases unmatched to any gene: 5. Germline V gives CDR1 ENHRY, CDR2 SYGVKD. The CDR3 sequence is 16 residues long. This CDR3 is CAISEAGQGARYEQYF. CDR3 DNA sequence: TGTGCCATCAGTGAGGCGGGACAGGGGGCGCGCTACGAGCAGTACTTC.

Only a few counts were recorded for this clone. Other DNA sequences in this specimen translate into the identical CDR3. The V and J genes are TRBV7-9 and TRBJ2-2, with D perhaps TRBD2 (5 bases). The V end was cut by 1 base, the J end by 5 bases, with 8 bases between. This CDR3 is 14 amino acids long. Looked up from germline, CDR1 is SEHNR and CDR2 is FQNEAQ (reference sequence). The CDR3 is CASSLVRGTGELFF. As DNA, the CDR3 is TGTGCCAGCAGCTTAGTTCGAGGGACCGGGGAGCTGTTTTTT. The full variable domain, rest sourced from reference TRBV7-9 and TRBJ2-2, is DTGVSQNPRHKITKRGQNVTFRCDPISEHNRLYWYRQTLGQGPEFLTYFQNEAQLEKSRLLSDRFSAERPKGSFSTLEIQRTEQGDSAMYLCASSLVRGTGELFFGEGSRLTVL.

This chain uses TRBV12-3 or TRBV12-4 with TRBJ1-1; possibly TRBD1 for D (6 bases). The CDR3 covers 13 residues. Trimming cost V 6 bases and J 5 bases, with 13 bases left between them. CDR3 nucleotide sequence: TGTGCCAGCAGCCCGGGGGGCGCGACTGAAGCTTTCTTT. This translates into CASSPGGATEAFF.

The chain links TRBV5-1 to TRBJ2-3, with 10 bases matching TRBD2. Germline CDR1 reads SGHRS; CDR2 reads YFSETQ. This CDR3 has 16 residues. Germline trimming cut 0 bases from V and 5 bases from J; bases unmatched to any gene: 6. CDR3 residues: CASSLVLAGEKDTQYF. CDR3 in DNA: TGCGCCAGCAGCTTGGTTCTAGCGGGGGAGAAAGATACGCAGTATTTT.

In its sample, this clone was seen once. The rearrangement uses TRBV25-1 and TRBJ2-5, with D possibly TRBD2 on 6 matching bases. CDR1 is MGHDK, CDR2 SYGVNS, per germline. Trimming removed 3 bases from V and 5 bases from J, with 16 bases in between. CDR3 length: 15 amino acids. The CDR3 protein is CASSDRGWRSETQYF. CDR3 DNA sequence: TGTGCCAGCAGTGACCGGGGGTGGAGGTCGGAGACCCAGTACTTC.

The gene calls are TRBV5-5 and TRBJ2-1; unclear D gene. Germline V lookup: CDR1 SGHKS, CDR2 YYEKEE (reference sequence). This CDR3 is built from 13 residues. With 0 bases removed from V and 8 bases from J, the gap between germline ends came to 9 bases. The CDR3 nucleotides are TGTGCCAGCAGCTTGGAAGTCGGTGATGAGCAGTTCTTC. Translated: CASSLEVGDEQFF.

About this clone itself: It is unclear where the CDR3 begins or ends on the DNA, so no DNA is shown, and the CDR3 is as TCRdb lists it. This sequence joins TRBV4-2 and TRBJ2-7; the table's TRBD2 call for D was not verified on the DNA. Counting both end residues, the CDR3 totals 22 amino acids. The germline CDR1 and CDR2 sequences are LGHNA and YNFKEQ. The CDR3 here is CASSQEPGLAGGSYEQYFGQYF.

The chain recombines TRBV30 with TRBJ2-3, with TRBD2 as a possible D gene (6 bases). Germline lookup yields CDR1 GTSNPN and CDR2 SVGIG (reference sequence). This CDR3 has 15 amino acids. With 1 base removed from V and 7 bases from J, the gap between germline ends came to 18 bases. The CDR3 spells CAWSGGTGFQNTQYF. The CDR3 region has the DNA TGTGCCTGGAGTGGCGGGACGGGGTTTCAGAATACGCAGTATTTT. Looking up the rest from reference TRBV30 and TRBJ2-3 gives the full variable domain: SQTIHQWPATLVQPVGSPLSLECTVEGTSNPNLYWYRQAAGRGLQLLFYSVGIGQISSEVPQNLSASRPQDRQFILSSKKLLLSDSGFYLCAWSGGTGFQNTQYFGPGTRLTVL.

This rearrangement joins TRBV7-8 to TRBJ1-2; TRBD1 matches at 7 bases. J lost 9 bases, V lost 6 bases, and 13 bases had no gene match. Germline V gene data show CDR1 as SGHVS and CDR2 as FQNEAQ. The CDR3 is 14 residues long. CDR3 bases: TGTGCCAGCAGGACCACAGGGGACTCGGATCGCTACACCTTC. It yields the protein CASRTTGDSDRYTF.

The chain carries TRBV24-1 and TRBJ2-1, with TRBD1 identical over 10 bases. The CDR3 totals 15 residues. Germline CDR1 is KGHDR and CDR2 is SFDVKD. V dropped 4 bases and J dropped 10; count of bases not matched to a gene: 9. The DNA of the CDR3 is TGTGCCACCAGTGAGTCCGGGACAGGGGCTATCGAGCAGTTCTTC. Its translation is CATSESGTGAIEQFF.

A word on this clone: Distinct nucleotide sequences in the sample also encode this CDR3. V gene TRBV3-1 (or the pseudogene TRBV3-2) combines with J gene TRBJ1-6; 8 bases are a match to TRBD1. Germline CDR1 is LGHDT and CDR2 is YNNKEL (reference sequence). Losses at the gene ends were 4 bases for V and 7 bases for J; bases not matched to a gene: 3. This CDR3 spans 14 amino acids. The CDR3 DNA sequence: TGTGCCAGCAGCCGTGGACAGGGAAATTCACCCCTCCACTTT. It codes for CASSRGQGNSPLHF.